What follows are 32 T cell receptor beta chains derived from one specimen sequenced in a study of brain T cells in children with intractable seizures. Sequencing used immunoSEQ multiplex PCR; TCRdb keeps in-frame clones, though not all of them. The table records approximately 77,000 clones, roughly 91% of them present only once. This specimen was peripheral blood, taken at surgery. The receptors derive from a boy less than two years old with tuberous sclerosis and intractable seizures.

The rearrangement joins TRBV5-1 to TRBJ2-7; 13 bases line up with TRBD2. V was pared by 4 bases and J by 5 bases, with 6 bases of the junction left unmatched. The CDR3 is made up of 15 amino acids. Germline values: CDR1 SGHRS, CDR2 YFSETQ. This chain's CDR3 is CASSVRLAGGHEQYF. The CDR3 bases are TGCGCCAGCAGCGTGAGACTAGCGGGAGGCCACGAGCAGTACTTC.

This rearrangement joins TRBV7-9 to TRBJ2-5, with 7 bases aligning to TRBD1. The CDR3 has 17 residues. V dropped 3 bases and J dropped 8; count of bases not matched to a gene: 18. Germline V CDR1 and CDR2: SEHNR, FQNEAQ (reference sequence). DNA of the CDR3: TGTGCCAGCAGCTTTTTCCCCGAAGGACAGGCCAAGAGAACCCAGTACTTC. It translates to CASSFFPEGQAKRTQYF.

The V and J genes are TRBV13 and TRBJ2-1; 8 bases match TRBD2. The ends lost 5 bases at V and 6 bases at J; junction bases unmatched: 6. This CDR3 region has 14 residues. The germline CDR1 and CDR2 sequences are PRHDT and FYEKMQ (reference sequence). CDR3 in amino acids: CASSPSGGGNEQFF. CDR3 bases: TGTGCCAGCAGCCCATCCGGGGGGGGCAATGAGCAGTTCTTC.

The chain couples TRBV24-1 to TRBJ2-1, with D possibly TRBD1 on 7 matching bases. Trimming took 4 bases from V and 2 from J, leaving 14 bases between them. CDR3 size: 16 residues. CDR1 KGHDR and CDR2 SFDVKD come from the germline V gene. The DNA for the CDR3 is TGTGCCACCAGTGACACAGGAGGGACAGCCTACAATGAGCAGTTCTTC. Its protein is CATSDTGGTAYNEQFF.

The genes are TRBV28 and TRBJ1-1; no definite D call. CDR1 is MDHEN and CDR2 is SYDVKM in the germline V gene. This CDR3 has 12 residues. V lost 0 bases to trimming and J lost 5 bases, with 4 bases between them. The CDR3 sequence: CASSLWRTEAFF. In DNA, the CDR3 is TGTGCCAGCAGTTTATGGAGGACTGAAGCTTTCTTT.

V is TRBV2 and J is TRBJ2-7; no definite D call. V shed 7 bases and J shed 0 bases, with 10 bases lying between them. There are 13 residues in the CDR3. CDR1 is SNHLY, CDR2 FYNNEI, per germline. Here the CDR3 reads CASNSEASYEQYF. DNA for the CDR3: TGTGCCAGCAACAGCGAAGCCTCCTACGAGCAGTACTTC.

The chain has TRBV2 and TRBJ1-2; 8 nucleotides agree with TRBD1. Trimming removed 3 bases from V and 5 bases from J; junction bases left unmatched: 2. CDR1 and CDR2 from the germline V gene are SNHLY and FYNNEI. This CDR3 has 13 residues. CDR3 sequence: CASSDRTGYGYTF. CDR3 nucleotide sequence: TGTGCCAGCAGTGACCGGACAGGGTATGGCTACACCTTC.

The chain links TRBV29-1 to TRBJ2-7, with 7 bases identical to TRBD2. Germline CDR1 SQVTM, CDR2 ANQGSEA. The CDR3 is 14 residues long. After removal of 6 bases from V and 1 base from J, the junction contained 9 bases not matched to a gene. In DNA, the CDR3 is TGCAGCGTCAGATTTAGCGGGCCTTCCTACGAGCAGTACTTC. This encodes CSVRFSGPSYEQYF.

This chain joins TRBV5-1 and TRBJ1-2; D is ambiguous. The germline V gene has CDR1 SGHRS and CDR2 YFSETQ. CDR3 length: 15 amino acids. V was trimmed by 5 bases and J by 5 bases, leaving 19 bases between them. CDR3 protein: CASSPDLLEPYGYTF. DNA of the CDR3: TGCGCCAGCAGTCCCGACCTCCTAGAGCCTTATGGCTACACCTTC.

The chain has TRBV7-2 and TRBJ1-2; D ambiguous. Germline V gene data show CDR1 as SGHTA and CDR2 as FQGNSA. V was cut by 6 bases and J by 6 bases, with 17 bases left in between. The CDR3 sequence is 14 residues long. CDR3 sequence (DNA): TGTGCCAGCAGTGTGGCTCGGACGGCCGATGGCTACACCTTC. Protein product: CASSVARTADGYTF.

This chain joins TRBV4-1 and TRBJ2-1; D possibly corresponds to TRBD1 (6 bases). The CDR3 sequence is 14 residues long. Germline CDR1 MGHRA, CDR2 YSYEKL. The V end lost 4 bases, the J end lost 3 bases, and 10 bases lay between the germline ends. CDR3: CASSLPQGYNEQFF. The CDR3 DNA follows: TGCGCCAGCAGCCTACCACAGGGCTACAATGAGCAGTTCTTC.

This rearrangement joins TRBV4-1 to TRBJ1-1; D call uncertain. The CDR3 contains 13 residues. Germline lookup yields CDR1 MGHRA and CDR2 YSYEKL. V lost 10 bases and J 3 bases, leaving 15 bases between the germline ends. In DNA, the CDR3 is TGCGCCACCTCCGTTAGGGCTGACACTGAAGCTTTCTTT. It yields the protein CATSVRADTEAFF.

The rearrangement links TRBV19 to TRBJ1-2; D possibly corresponds to TRBD1 (5 bases). Looked up from germline, CDR1 is LNHDA and CDR2 is SQIVND (reference sequence). The CDR3 consists of 11 residues. The ends were cut back, 10 bases at V and 10 bases at J, with 16 bases in the middle. The CDR3 coding sequence is TGTGCCACAGGGCCGGGTTTTGACTACACCTTC. It translates to CATGPGFDYTF.

The chain uses TRBV4-1 and TRBJ1-2, with D possibly being TRBD1 (5 bases). The CDR3 has 16 amino acids. The V gene's germline CDR1 is MGHRA and CDR2 YSYEKL. V was pared by 0 bases and J by 7 bases, with 18 bases between. The CDR3 here is CASSQDWTPSVSGYTF. The DNA for the CDR3 is TGCGCCAGCAGCCAAGATTGGACACCCTCCGTTAGTGGCTACACCTTC.

J is TRBJ1-6 and V is TRBV5-1; D call uncertain. The CDR3 covers 15 residues. V lost 5 bases and J lost 0, with 9 bases in between. CDR1 and CDR2 (germline): SGHRS, YFSETQ. In DNA form, the CDR3 reads TGCGCCAGCAGGGTACAGAGCTCCTATAATTCACCCCTCCACTTT. This encodes CASRVQSSYNSPLHF.

The chain combines TRBV21-1 with TRBJ1-6; the table calls TRBD1, which could not be checked here. TRBV21-1 is deemed a pseudogene. The CDR3 length is 15 residues. Here the CDR3 DNA reads TGTGCCAGCATCAAACTCCCAGGGGATAATTCACCCCTCCACTTT. Its protein product is CASIKLPGDNSPLHF.

The rearrangement uses TRBV11-2 and TRBJ2-7; 14 bases align to TRBD2. V was pared by 0 bases and J by 0 bases, with 10 bases of the junction left unmatched. This CDR3 contains 20 residues. Germline V lookup: CDR1 SGHAT, CDR2 FQNNGV. In DNA, the CDR3 is TGTGCCAGCAGCTTAGAAGTGGGGACTAGCGGGAGTCGCTTCTCCTACGAGCAGTACTTC. It yields the protein CASSLEVGTSGSRFSYEQYF.

The V gene is TRBV28, the J gene TRBJ2-5, with TRBD1 matching 7 bases. Germline values: CDR1 MDHEN, CDR2 SYDVKM. CDR3 length equals 13 residues. The V and J ends lost 3 bases and 5 bases, in that order; junction bases with no gene match: 3. The CDR3 reads CASSFAGGETQYF. CDR3 bases: TGTGCCAGCAGTTTTGCAGGGGGTGAGACCCAGTACTTC.

This sequence joins TRBV9 and TRBJ1-2; D is undetermined. V was pared by 4 bases and J by 0 bases, with 10 bases between. Germline values: CDR1 SGDLS, CDR2 YYNGEE. CDR3 size: 14 residues. The CDR3 DNA follows: TGTGCCAGCAGCACCTGGACGGCTAACTATGGCTACACCTTC. Protein sequence: CASSTWTANYGYTF. Full variable domain (rest looked up from reference TRBV9 and TRBJ1-2): DSGVTQTPKHLITATGQRVTLRCSPRSGDLSVYWYQQSLDQGLQFLIQYYNGEERAKGNILERFSAQQFPDLHSELNLSSLELGDSALYFCASSTWTANYGYTFGSGTRLTVV.

The V and J genes are TRBV27 and TRBJ1-2; the D is unclear. The germline V and J ends were trimmed by 3 bases and 3 bases, with 8 bases remaining between them. Germline assignment: CDR1 MNHEY and CDR2 SMNVEV (reference sequence). This CDR3 comprises 13 residues. CDR3 sequence: CASSFGGDYGYTF. CDR3 in DNA: TGTGCCAGCAGTTTCGGCGGGGACTATGGCTACACCTTC.

CDR3 nucleotide sequence: TGTGCCAGCAGGGCTAAACGGGAGAACACTGAAGCTTTCTTT. This gives the protein CASRAKRENTEAFF. The J gene is TRBJ1-1, the V gene TRBV6-5, with D uncertain. CDR3 size: 14 residues. The germline V and J ends were trimmed by 6 bases and 1 base, with 12 bases remaining between them. From germline, CDR1 is MNHEY and CDR2 SVGAGI.

This chain joins TRBV28 and TRBJ1-5; 10 bases are a match to TRBD1. Unmatched junction bases numbered 7, after V lost 2 bases and J lost 6 bases. Germline V gives CDR1 MDHEN, CDR2 SYDVKM. The CDR3 has 16 amino acids. The CDR3 bases are TGTGCCAGCAGTTTAAGTAGGACAGGGGGGAGTCAGCCCCAGCATTTT. Its translation: CASSLSRTGGSQPQHF.

The V call is TRBV19, the J call TRBJ2-1; no clear D. The CDR3 extends over 14 amino acids. CDR1 and CDR2 from the germline V gene are LNHDA and SQIVND (reference sequence). V lost 3 bases and J lost 2, with 8 bases in between. The CDR3, as DNA: TGTGCCAGTAGTATCTCGAGGCCCTACAATGAGCAGTTCTTC. Amino acids: CASSISRPYNEQFF.

This chain connects TRBV3-1 (or the pseudogene TRBV3-2) to TRBJ1-1, with D hard to call. The V and J ends lost 8 bases and 3 bases respectively, with 10 bases between them. This CDR3 is 12 amino acids long. The germline gives CDR1 LGHDT, CDR2 YNNKEL (reference sequence). In DNA form, the CDR3 reads TGTGCCAGCTCATATGTGGACACTGAAGCTTTCTTT. Protein product: CASSYVDTEAFF.

This chain uses TRBV7-9 with TRBJ2-7, with 11 positions matching TRBD1. The CDR3 totals 15 residues. Germline V gene lookup returns CDR1 SEHNR and CDR2 FQNEAQ (reference sequence). The junction had 3 bases not matched to a gene; V was cut back by 2 bases and J by 3 bases. CDR3 DNA: TGTGCCAGCAGCTTACCGGGGACAGGGGGCTACGAGCAGTACTTC. This encodes CASSLPGTGGYEQYF.

A note on this clone: Relative to the germline gene, one junction end is altered; a read error may explain this. Other DNA sequences within the sample encode an identical CDR3. The rearrangement uses TRBV11-3 and TRBJ2-1; 9 bases align to TRBD2. The CDR3 extends over 13 amino acids. The germline gives CDR1 SGHNT, CDR2 YENEEA. Here the CDR3 DNA reads TGCGCCATCAGGACTAGCGAATACAATGAGCAGTTCTTC. Amino acids: CAIRTSEYNEQFF.

This clone was observed a single time. The rearrangement links TRBV2 to TRBJ2-6; D unclear. V was pared by 4 bases and J by 0 bases, with 7 bases between. Germline V lookup: CDR1 SNHLY, CDR2 FYNNEI. The CDR3 spans 15 residues. CDR3 residues: CASSVKNSGANVLTF. CDR3 DNA sequence: TGTGCCAGCAGTGTAAAGAACTCTGGGGCCAACGTCCTGACTTTC.

The chain uses TRBV4-1 and TRBJ2-5; D is unresolved. The V gene's germline CDR1 is MGHRA and CDR2 YSYEKL. CDR3 length: 11 amino acids. The germline V and J ends were trimmed by 5 bases and 0 bases, with 1 base remaining between them. CDR3 in DNA: TGCGCCAGCAGCTACCAAGAGACCCAGTACTTC. Its translation is CASSYQETQYF.

The chain joins TRBV9 to TRBJ1-4; D might be TRBD1 (6 bases). The germline CDR1 and CDR2 sequences are SGDLS and YYNGEE. The CDR3 is 15 residues long. Trimming pared 3 bases from V and 7 bases from J, leaving 16 bases between. CDR3 nucleotides: TGTGCCAGCAGCGAAGGGCTCAGGGGCGGTGAAAAACTGTTTTTT. It codes for CASSEGLRGGEKLFF. The variable domain in full, with the rest retrieved from reference TRBV9 and TRBJ1-4, is DSGVTQTPKHLITATGQRVTLRCSPRSGDLSVYWYQQSLDQGLQFLIQYYNGEERAKGNILERFSAQQFPDLHSELNLSSLELGDSALYFCASSEGLRGGEKLFFGSGTQLSVL.

The V and J genes are TRBV15 and TRBJ2-7, with D perhaps given as TRBD1 or TRBD2 (6 bases each). CDR1 is LNHNV, CDR2 YYDKDF, per germline (reference sequence). This CDR3 has 13 amino acids. V lost 0 bases, J lost 9 bases, and 12 bases lay in between. In DNA, the CDR3 is TGTGCCACCAGCAGAGATAGGGGGGCCGCGCAGTACTTC. Protein: CATSRDRGAAQYF.

CDR3 amino acids: CASSLRVPDTQYF. The CDR3, as DNA: TGTGCCAGCAGCTTGAGGGTGCCAGATACGCAGTATTTT. V is TRBV5-5 and J is TRBJ2-3; D remains unclear. Per germline, CDR1 SGHKS and CDR2 YYEKEE (reference sequence). V gave up 1 base and J gave up 4 bases, with 7 bases separating them. There are 13 residues in the CDR3. Using reference TRBV5-5 and TRBJ2-3 for the parts outside the CDR3, the full variable domain is DAGVTQSPTHLIKTRGQQVTLRCSPISGHKSVSWYQQVLGQGPQFIFQYYEKEERGRGNFPDRFSARQFPNYSSELNVNALLLGDSALYLCASSLRVPDTQYFGPGTRLTVL.

This chain links TRBV7-2 with TRBJ1-2, with 7 bases aligning to TRBD1. This CDR3 is 13 amino acids long. Germline loops: CDR1 SGHTA, CDR2 FQGNSA. V lost 9 bases and J lost 8; bases outside the gene matches: 12. The CDR3 sequence is CARRDSPFGGYTF. The CDR3 nucleotides are TGTGCCAGACGGGACAGCCCTTTTGGGGGCTACACCTTC.